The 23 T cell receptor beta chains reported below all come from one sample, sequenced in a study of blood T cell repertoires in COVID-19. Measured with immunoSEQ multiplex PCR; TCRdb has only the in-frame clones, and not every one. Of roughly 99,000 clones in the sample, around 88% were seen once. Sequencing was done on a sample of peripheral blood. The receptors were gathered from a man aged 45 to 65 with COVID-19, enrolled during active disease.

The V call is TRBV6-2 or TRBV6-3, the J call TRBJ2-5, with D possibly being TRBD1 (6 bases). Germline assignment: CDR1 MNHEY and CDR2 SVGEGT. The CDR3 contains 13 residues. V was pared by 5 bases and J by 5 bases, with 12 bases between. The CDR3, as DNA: TGTGCCAGCAGTGGACAGCCGGGGGAGACCCAGTACTTC. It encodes CASSGQPGETQYF.

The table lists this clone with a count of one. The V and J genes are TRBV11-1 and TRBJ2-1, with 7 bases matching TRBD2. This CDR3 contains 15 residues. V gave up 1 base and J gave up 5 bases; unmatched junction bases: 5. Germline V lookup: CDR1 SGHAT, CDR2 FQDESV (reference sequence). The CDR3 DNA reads TGTGCCAGCAGCTTAGGAGCGGGGTCCCACAATGAGCAGTTCTTC. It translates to CASSLGAGSHNEQFF.

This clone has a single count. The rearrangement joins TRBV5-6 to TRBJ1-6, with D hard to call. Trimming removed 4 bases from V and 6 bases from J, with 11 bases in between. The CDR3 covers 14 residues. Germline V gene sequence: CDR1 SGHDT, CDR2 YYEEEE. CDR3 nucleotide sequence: TGTGCCAGCAGCGGCCTCGGGATTAATTCACCCCTCCACTTT. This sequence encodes CASSGLGINSPLHF.

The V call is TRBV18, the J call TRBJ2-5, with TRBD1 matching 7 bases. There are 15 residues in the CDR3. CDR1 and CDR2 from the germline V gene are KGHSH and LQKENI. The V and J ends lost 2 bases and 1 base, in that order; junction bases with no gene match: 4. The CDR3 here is CASSPETGIQETQYF. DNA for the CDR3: TGTGCCAGCTCACCAGAGACAGGGATCCAAGAGACCCAGTACTTC. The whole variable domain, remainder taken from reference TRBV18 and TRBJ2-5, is NAGVMQNPRHLVRRRGQEARLRCSPMKGHSHVYWYRQLPEEGLKFMVYLQKENIIDESGMPKERFSAEFPKEGPSILRIQQVVRGDSAAYFCASSPETGIQETQYFGPGTRLLVL.

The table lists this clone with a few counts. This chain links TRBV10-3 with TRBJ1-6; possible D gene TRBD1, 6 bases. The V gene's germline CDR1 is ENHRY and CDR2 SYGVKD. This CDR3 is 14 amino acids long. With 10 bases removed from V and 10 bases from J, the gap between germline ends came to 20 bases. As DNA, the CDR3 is TGTGCCAGTCTACGGGACACAGTCGGATCACCCCTCCACTTT. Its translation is CASLRDTVGSPLHF.

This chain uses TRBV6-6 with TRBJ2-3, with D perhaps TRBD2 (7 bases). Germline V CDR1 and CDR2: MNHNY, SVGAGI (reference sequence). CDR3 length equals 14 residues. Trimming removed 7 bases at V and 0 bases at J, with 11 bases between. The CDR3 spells CASKRGASTDTQYF. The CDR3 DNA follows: TGTGCCAGCAAACGGGGGGCGAGCACAGATACGCAGTATTTT.

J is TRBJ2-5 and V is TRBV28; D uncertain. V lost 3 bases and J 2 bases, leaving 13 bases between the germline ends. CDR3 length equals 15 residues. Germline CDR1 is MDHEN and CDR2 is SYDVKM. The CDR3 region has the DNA TGTGCCAGCAGTTTTGGTATCCCAGTACAAGAGACCCAGTACTTC. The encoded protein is CASSFGIPVQETQYF.

The CDR3: CASSPSARGHSYEQYF. The CDR3 DNA sequence: TGTGCCAGCAGTCCATCCGCGCGGGGGCACTCCTACGAGCAGTACTTC. The V call is TRBV27, the J call TRBJ2-7; tentatively, D is TRBD2 (7 bases). Between the trimmed V and J ends, which lost 5 bases and 0 bases, there was a span of 17 bases. The CDR3 has 16 amino acids. Per the germline V gene, CDR1 is MNHEY and CDR2 is SMNVEV (reference sequence).

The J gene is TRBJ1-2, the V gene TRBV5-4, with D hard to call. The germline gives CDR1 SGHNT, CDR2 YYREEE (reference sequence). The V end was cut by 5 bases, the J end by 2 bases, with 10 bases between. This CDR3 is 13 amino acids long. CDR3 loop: CASSFSENYGYTF. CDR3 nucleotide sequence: TGTGCCAGCAGTTTCTCAGAAAACTATGGCTACACCTTC.

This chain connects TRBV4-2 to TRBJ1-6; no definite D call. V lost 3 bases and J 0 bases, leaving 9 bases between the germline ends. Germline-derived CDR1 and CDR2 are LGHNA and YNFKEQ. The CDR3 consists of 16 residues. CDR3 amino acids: CASSQVHSSYNSPLHF. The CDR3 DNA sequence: TGTGCCAGCAGCCAGGTCCACAGCTCCTATAATTCACCCCTCCACTTT.

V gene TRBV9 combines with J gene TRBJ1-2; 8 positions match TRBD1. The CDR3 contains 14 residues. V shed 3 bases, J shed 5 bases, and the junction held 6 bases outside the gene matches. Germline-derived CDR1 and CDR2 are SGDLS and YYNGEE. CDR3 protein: CASSERTGGYGYTF. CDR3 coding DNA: TGTGCCAGCAGCGAACGAACAGGGGGGTATGGCTACACCTTC.

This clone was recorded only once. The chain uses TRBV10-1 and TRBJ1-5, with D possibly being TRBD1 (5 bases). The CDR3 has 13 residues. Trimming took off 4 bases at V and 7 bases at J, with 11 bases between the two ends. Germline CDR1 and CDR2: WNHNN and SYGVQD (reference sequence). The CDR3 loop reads CASSAVAGQPQHF. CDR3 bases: TGCGCCAGCAGTGCGGTGGCAGGGCAGCCCCAGCATTTT.

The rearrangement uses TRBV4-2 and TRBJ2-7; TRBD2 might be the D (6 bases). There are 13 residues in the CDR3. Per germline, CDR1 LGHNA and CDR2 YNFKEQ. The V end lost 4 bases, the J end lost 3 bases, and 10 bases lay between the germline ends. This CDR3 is CASSPGGVYEQYF. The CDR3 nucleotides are TGTGCCAGCAGCCCCGGGGGAGTCTACGAGCAGTACTTC.

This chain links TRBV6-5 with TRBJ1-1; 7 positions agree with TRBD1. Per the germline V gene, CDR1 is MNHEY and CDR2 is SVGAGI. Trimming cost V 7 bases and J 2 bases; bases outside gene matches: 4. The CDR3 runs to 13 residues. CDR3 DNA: TGTGCCAGCACGCGGACAGGTAACACTGAAGCTTTCTTT. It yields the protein CASTRTGNTEAFF.

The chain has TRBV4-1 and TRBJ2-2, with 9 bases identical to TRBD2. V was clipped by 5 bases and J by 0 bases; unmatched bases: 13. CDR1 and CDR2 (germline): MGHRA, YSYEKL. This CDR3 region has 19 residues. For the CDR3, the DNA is TGCGCCAGCAGCTTCCGCTTCCTAGCGGGGTGGGCGAACACCGGGGAGCTGTTTTTT. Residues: CASSFRFLAGWANTGELFF.

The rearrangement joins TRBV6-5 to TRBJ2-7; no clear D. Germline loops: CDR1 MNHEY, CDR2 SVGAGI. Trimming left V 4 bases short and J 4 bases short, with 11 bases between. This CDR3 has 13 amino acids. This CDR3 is CASSSPTKYEQYF. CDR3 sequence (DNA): TGTGCCAGCAGTTCGCCCACAAAATACGAGCAGTACTTC.

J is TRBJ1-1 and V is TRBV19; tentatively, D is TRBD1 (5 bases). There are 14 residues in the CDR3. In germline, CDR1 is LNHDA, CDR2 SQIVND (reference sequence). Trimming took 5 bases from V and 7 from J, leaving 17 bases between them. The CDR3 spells CASSGRRSGIEAFF. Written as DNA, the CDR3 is TGTGCCAGTAGTGGTCGAAGGTCAGGGATTGAAGCTTTCTTT. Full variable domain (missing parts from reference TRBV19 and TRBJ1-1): DGGITQSPKYLFRKEGQNVTLSCEQNLNHDAMYWYRQDPGQGLRLIYYSQIVNDFQKGDIAEGYSVSREKKESFPLTVTSAQKNPTAFYLCASSGRRSGIEAFFGQGTRLTVV.

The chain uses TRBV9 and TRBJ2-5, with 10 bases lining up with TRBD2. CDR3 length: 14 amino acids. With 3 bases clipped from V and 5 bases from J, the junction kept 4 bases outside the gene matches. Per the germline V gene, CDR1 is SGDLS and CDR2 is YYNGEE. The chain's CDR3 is CASSGGTSDETQYF. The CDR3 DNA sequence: TGTGCCAGCAGCGGCGGGACTAGCGACGAGACCCAGTACTTC.

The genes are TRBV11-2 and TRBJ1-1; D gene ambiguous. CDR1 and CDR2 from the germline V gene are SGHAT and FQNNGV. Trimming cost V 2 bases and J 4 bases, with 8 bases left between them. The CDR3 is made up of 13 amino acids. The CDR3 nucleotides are TGTGCCAGCAGCTTACCCTCGGGCACTGAAGCTTTCTTT. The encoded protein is CASSLPSGTEAFF.

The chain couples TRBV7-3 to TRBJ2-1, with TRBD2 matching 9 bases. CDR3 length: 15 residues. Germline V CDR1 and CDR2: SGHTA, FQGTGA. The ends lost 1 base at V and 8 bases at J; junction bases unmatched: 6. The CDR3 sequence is CASSLNAGGPYEQFF. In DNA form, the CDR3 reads TGTGCCAGCAGCTTAAATGCGGGGGGGCCCTATGAGCAGTTCTTC.

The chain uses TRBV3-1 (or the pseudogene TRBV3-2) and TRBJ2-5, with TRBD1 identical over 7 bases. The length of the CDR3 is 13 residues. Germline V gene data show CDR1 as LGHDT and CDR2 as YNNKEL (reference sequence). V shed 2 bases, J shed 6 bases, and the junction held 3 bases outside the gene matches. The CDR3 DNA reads TGTGCCAGCAGCCAAACACAGGGGCAGACCCAGTACTTC. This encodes CASSQTQGQTQYF.

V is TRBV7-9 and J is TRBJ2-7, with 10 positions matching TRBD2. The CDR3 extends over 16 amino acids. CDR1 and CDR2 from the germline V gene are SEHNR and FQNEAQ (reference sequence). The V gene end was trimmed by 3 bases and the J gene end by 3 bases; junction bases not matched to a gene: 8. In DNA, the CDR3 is TGTGCCAGCAGCTTGACCGGGACTAGCGAGATCTACGAGCAGTACTTC. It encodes CASSLTGTSEIYEQYF.

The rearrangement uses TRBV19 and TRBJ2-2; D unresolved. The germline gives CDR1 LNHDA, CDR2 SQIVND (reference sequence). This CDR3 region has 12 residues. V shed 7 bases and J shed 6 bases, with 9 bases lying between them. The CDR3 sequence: CASTSRPGELFF. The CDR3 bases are TGTGCCAGTACGTCCCGTCCCGGGGAGCTGTTTTTT.